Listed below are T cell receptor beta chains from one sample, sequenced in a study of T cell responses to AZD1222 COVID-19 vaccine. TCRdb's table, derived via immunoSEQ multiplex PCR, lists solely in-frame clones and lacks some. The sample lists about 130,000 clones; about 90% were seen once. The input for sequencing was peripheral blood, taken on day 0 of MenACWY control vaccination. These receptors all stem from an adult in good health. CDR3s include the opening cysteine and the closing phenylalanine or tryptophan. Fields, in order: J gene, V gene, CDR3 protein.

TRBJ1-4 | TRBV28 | CASSPPGQGEKLFF
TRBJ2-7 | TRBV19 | CASSIGGSEQYF
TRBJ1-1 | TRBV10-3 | CAISSGTGGWGTEAFF
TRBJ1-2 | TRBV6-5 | CASSHRGVIGYTF
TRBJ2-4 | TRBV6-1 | CASSEDGTGVKNIQYF
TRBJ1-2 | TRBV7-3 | CASSFGGEDYGYTF
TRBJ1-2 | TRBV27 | CASSLSSVWAKDGYTF
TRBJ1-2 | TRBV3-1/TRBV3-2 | CASSHIGQGAEGYTF
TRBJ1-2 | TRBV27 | CASSLSAGAVGGYTF
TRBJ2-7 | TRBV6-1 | CASSEAMLASYEQYF
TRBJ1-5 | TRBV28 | CASSPPPGGGQPQHF
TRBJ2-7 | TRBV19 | CASSSSGGGSYEQYF
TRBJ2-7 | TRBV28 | CASTGTSGYVYEQYF
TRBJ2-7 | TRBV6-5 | CASSYGRTGTYEQYF
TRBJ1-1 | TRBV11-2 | CASSFIENTEAFF
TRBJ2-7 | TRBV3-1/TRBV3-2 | CASSTAIRAAEQYF
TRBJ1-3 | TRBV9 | CATSDRAIYF
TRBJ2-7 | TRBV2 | CASRDRGRISGEQYF
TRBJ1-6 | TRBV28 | CASILGTGNSPLHF
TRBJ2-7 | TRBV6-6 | CASNDMVSYEQYF
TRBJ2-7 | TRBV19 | CASMGQGAYEQYF
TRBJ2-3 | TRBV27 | CASSLSTGTDTQYF
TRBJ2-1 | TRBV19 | CASRERDYYNEQFF
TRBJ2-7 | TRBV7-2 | CASSLDRISSYEQYF
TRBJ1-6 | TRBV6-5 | CASSYSRSYNSPLHF
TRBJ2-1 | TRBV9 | CASSVEGGGYYNEQFF
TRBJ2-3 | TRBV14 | CASSQERPSFGVADTQYF
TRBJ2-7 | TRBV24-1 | CATSVVRDSTSSYEQYF
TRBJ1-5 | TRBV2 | CASREPGQENQPQHF
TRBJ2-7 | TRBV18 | CASSLDRGRYEQYF
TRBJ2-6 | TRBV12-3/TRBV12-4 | CASSSSSVLTF
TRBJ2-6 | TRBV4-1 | CASSQVGLSVSSGANVLTF
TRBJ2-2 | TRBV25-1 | CASRATGTGVMRELFF